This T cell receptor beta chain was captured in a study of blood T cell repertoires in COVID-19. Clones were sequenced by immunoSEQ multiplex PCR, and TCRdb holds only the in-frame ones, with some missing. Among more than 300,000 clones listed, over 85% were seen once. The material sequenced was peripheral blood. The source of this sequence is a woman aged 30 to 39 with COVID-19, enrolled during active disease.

This CDR3 reads CASSVGAGADTQYF. CDR3 nucleotides: TGTGCCAGCAGCGTAGGGGCGGGCGCAGATACGCAGTATTTT. The rearrangement joins TRBV9 to TRBJ2-3, with a possible D match to TRBD2 (5 bases). Trimming removed 0 bases from V and 4 bases from J, with 9 bases in between. In germline, CDR1 is SGDLS, CDR2 YYNGEE. The CDR3 spans 14 residues.